This passage covers 18 T cell receptor beta chains from one sample sequenced in a study of T-cell memory formation after mild COVID-19. TCRdb called the 5' RACE reads again in MiXCR, with one record for every CDR3 protein. The sample yields about 390,000 distinct CDR3 sequences, 20% to 25% seen once. The source material was PBMCs or a T cell subset sorted from them (not recorded which). All receptors derive from an adult woman who had mild COVID-19 (a few samples of this study predate the infection). Cell type and time point are not known.

The chain joins TRBV6-5 to TRBJ2-1, with a possible D match to TRBD2 (5 bases). Germline CDR1 reads MNHEY; CDR2 reads SVGAGI. The CDR3 length is 17 residues. The V end lost 0 bases, the J end lost 3 bases, and 15 bases lay between the germline ends. The CDR3 DNA sequence: TGTGCCAGCAGTTACTCGAGTCAGCCGGGGAGCTACAATGAGCAGTTCTTC. It specifies CASSYSSQPGSYNEQFF.

This clonotype was detected only a few times. The chain is built from TRBV4-2 and TRBJ1-2; weak D call: TRBD1 (6 bases). Germline-derived CDR1 and CDR2 are LGHNA and YNFKEQ. The ends were cut back, 3 bases at V and 4 bases at J, with 12 bases in the middle. CDR3 length: 14 amino acids. The CDR3 region is CASSQGGSLYGYTF. The CDR3 bases are TGTGCCAGCAGCCAGGGGGGCTCACTCTATGGCTACACCTTC.

The rearrangement joins TRBV11-2 to TRBJ2-2; 8 nucleotides match TRBD2. Looked up from germline, CDR1 is SGHAT and CDR2 is FQNNGV. After removal of 5 bases from V and 3 bases from J, the junction contained 5 bases not matched to a gene. CDR3 length: 15 residues. The CDR3: CASSTTGGYTGELFF. The CDR3 DNA reads TGTGCCAGCAGCACAACGGGGGGGTACACCGGGGAGCTGTTTTTT. Combining the CDR3 with reference TRBV11-2 and TRBJ2-2 gives the whole variable domain EAGVAQSPRYKIIEKRQSVAFWCNPISGHATLYWYQQILGQGPKLLIQFQNNGVVDDSQLPKDRFSAERLKGVDSTLKIQPAKLEDSAVYLCASSTTGGYTGELFFGEGSRLTVL.

The V and J genes are TRBV5-5 and TRBJ2-2; either TRBD1 or TRBD2 may fit D (6 bases each). This CDR3 has 16 residues. V lost 4 bases to trimming and J lost 4 bases, with 17 bases between them. Germline CDR1 SGHKS, CDR2 YYEKEE (reference sequence). The CDR3 nucleotides read TGTGCCAGCAGCCCAAAGGGGGGCAGTGGCACCGGGGAGCTGTTTTTT. Translated: CASSPKGGSGTGELFF.

This rearrangement joins TRBV6-5 to TRBJ2-1, with D uncertain. Germline CDR1 is MNHEY and CDR2 is SVGAGI. The CDR3 spans 15 residues. Trimming took off 0 bases at V and 5 bases at J, with 11 bases between the two ends. CDR3 nucleotide sequence: TGTGCCAGCAGTTACTCGGAAAAAGGGAACAATGAGCAGTTCTTC. Translated, it gives CASSYSEKGNNEQFF.

The V gene is TRBV3-1, the J gene TRBJ1-1; TRBD1 aligns across 9 bases. V lost 3 bases to trimming and J lost 9 bases; unmatched junction nucleotides: 11. This CDR3 comprises 15 residues. Germline assignment: CDR1 LGHDT and CDR2 YNNKEL (reference sequence). This chain's CDR3 is CASSQTGQGRVKAFF. In DNA form, the CDR3 reads TGTGCCAGCAGCCAGACGGGACAGGGCCGGGTCAAAGCTTTCTTT.

This clonotype appeared a single time. This chain joins TRBV4-2 and TRBJ1-4; the D gene is possibly TRBD1 (5 bases). The CDR3 loop spans 14 amino acids. V lost 3 bases to trimming and J lost 8 bases, with 13 bases between them. Germline loops: CDR1 LGHNA, CDR2 YNFKEQ. The CDR3 DNA reads as TGTGCCAGCAGCCATAGACTTAGGGGAGAAAAACTGTTTTTT. This gives the protein CASSHRLRGEKLFF.

Many counts were recorded for this clonotype. The J gene is TRBJ1-1, the V gene TRBV12-3 or TRBV12-4; the D gene is possibly TRBD1 (6 bases). V was pared by 5 bases and J by 0 bases, with 13 bases between. The CDR3 sequence is 15 residues long. CDR3 sequence reads: CASSAGQSMNTEAFF. The CDR3 DNA reads as TGTGCCAGCAGTGCAGGACAGTCCATGAACACTGAAGCTTTCTTT.

There are a few counts of this clonotype. V gene TRBV7-2 combines with J gene TRBJ1-2, with 10 bases matching TRBD1. Trimming at V came to 5 bases and at J to 8 bases, leaving 8 bases not matched to a gene. The CDR3 contains 14 residues. Germline-derived CDR1 and CDR2 are SGHTA and FQGNSA. CDR3 region: CASSPRQGAGGYTF. CDR3 nucleotides: TGTGCCAGCAGCCCCAGACAGGGGGCCGGAGGCTACACCTTC.

This chain connects TRBV7-9 to TRBJ2-1; 9 nucleotides align to TRBD2. The CDR3 spans 19 residues. CDR1 is SEHNR and CDR2 is FQNEAQ in the germline V gene (reference sequence). V lost 4 bases to trimming and J lost 0 bases; unmatched junction nucleotides: 13. For the CDR3, the DNA is TGTGCCAGCAGCTCCCTTGCCCTTAGCGGGAGTTCCTCCTACAATGAGCAGTTCTTC. Translating gives CASSSLALSGSSSYNEQFF.

This clonotype was recorded a few times. V usage is TRBV20-1 and J usage is TRBJ1-4; 9 bases agree with TRBD1. CDR1 and CDR2 from the germline V gene are DFQATT and SNEGSKA (reference sequence). V dropped 5 bases and J dropped 4; count of bases not matched to a gene: 8. The CDR3 has 15 amino acids. Here the CDR3 DNA reads TGCAGTGCTTCTGACAGGGGGGGCTTTAATGAAAAACTGTTTTTT. Protein: CSASDRGGFNEKLFF.

The table lists this clonotype with many counts. This chain connects TRBV12-3 or TRBV12-4 to TRBJ2-7; D might be TRBD1 (6 bases). V lost 0 bases, J lost 7 bases, and 13 bases lay in between. This CDR3 spans 14 amino acids. The CDR3 nucleotides are TGTGCCAGCAGTTTAGCGGACAGTCCGGGAGAGCAGTACTTC. This sequence encodes CASSLADSPGEQYF.

This clonotype was detected only a few times. V gene TRBV4-3 combines with J gene TRBJ2-1; D might be TRBD2 (5 bases). CDR3 length: 15 residues. Germline V gives CDR1 LGHNA, CDR2 YSLEER. V was cut by 1 base and J by 4 bases, with 11 bases left in between. The CDR3 nucleotides are TGCGCCAGCAGCCAAGGGGAGAACGGGTACAATGAGCAGTTCTTC. Amino acids: CASSQGENGYNEQFF.

The genes are TRBV10-3 and TRBJ2-3; D is unresolved. Germline CDR1 is ENHRY and CDR2 is SYGVKD. Trimming took off 6 bases at V and 5 bases at J, with 18 bases between the two ends. The CDR3 is 15 residues long. The CDR3 sequence: CAISPTSTREDTQYF. The CDR3 DNA is TGTGCCATCAGCCCTACGTCCACCCGAGAAGATACGCAGTATTTT.

The V and J genes are TRBV10-3 and TRBJ2-5; D possibly corresponds to TRBD1 (6 bases). Between the trimmed V and J ends, which lost 11 bases and 4 bases, there was a span of 17 bases. The germline CDR1 and CDR2 sequences are ENHRY and SYGVKD. The CDR3 is 13 residues long. In DNA, the CDR3 is TGTGCCGGCGCAGGGGAGTGGACAGAGACCCAGTACTTC. It codes for CAGAGEWTETQYF.

The table lists this clonotype with a count of one. The chain couples TRBV4-1 to TRBJ2-7; no firm D call. Trimming cost V 0 bases and J 0 bases, with 6 bases left between them. The CDR3 runs 14 residues. In germline, CDR1 is MGHRA, CDR2 YSYEKL. The CDR3 loop is CASSQEGYSYEQYF. For the CDR3, the DNA is TGCGCCAGCAGCCAAGAGGGTTACTCCTACGAGCAGTACTTC.

This clonotype was counted only a few times. V gene TRBV5-1 combines with J gene TRBJ2-5; 9 bases agree with TRBD1. CDR3 length equals 15 residues. Looked up from germline, CDR1 is SGHRS and CDR2 is YFSETQ. J was trimmed by 3 bases and V by 2 bases; bases with no gene match: 5. DNA of the CDR3: TGCGCCAGCAGCTTCGGACAGGGGAGAGAAGAGACCCAGTACTTC. This encodes CASSFGQGREETQYF.

This clonotype has only a few counts. The chain links TRBV5-5 to TRBJ1-2; a weak D match, TRBD1 (6 bases). In germline, CDR1 is SGHKS, CDR2 YYEKEE (reference sequence). Trimming took off 1 base at V and 12 bases at J, with 19 bases between the two ends. This CDR3 is built from 14 residues. CDR3 sequence: CASSLPETGQVDTF. The DNA of the CDR3 is TGTGCCAGCAGCTTGCCCGAGACAGGCCAAGTTGACACCTTC.